This entry lists 24 T cell receptor beta chains sequenced from one sample in a study of Graves' ophthalmopathy and Graves' hyperthyroidism. Amplification of the TCR beta CDR3 regions used RNA transcripts (as template). HTBI primers served in a first-round RT-PCR, which a second-round multiplex PCR followed. TCRdb itself ran the multiplex PCR reads through MiXCR, one entry per CDR3 protein. The sample lists about 210,000 distinct CDR3 sequences; roughly 27% were seen once. The sequencing input was peripheral blood. The source is a man in his forties or fifties with Graves' ophthalmopathy.

The table lists this clonotype with many counts. The junction does not match germline at one end; this may be a read error. The chain combines TRBV2 with TRBJ2-7; no reliable D call. Germline V CDR1 and CDR2: SNHLY, FYNNEI. The CDR3 runs 13 residues. The CDR3: CASREGMLYEQYF. In nucleotides, the CDR3 is TGTGCCAGCAGGGAAGGCATGCTCTACGAGCAGTACTTC. The full variable domain, with the rest looked up from reference TRBV2 and TRBJ2-7, is EPEVTQTPSHQVTQMGQEVILRCVPISNHLYFYWYRQILGQKVEFLVSFYNNEISEKSEIFDDQFSVERPDGSNFTLKIRSTKLEDSAMYFCASREGMLYEQYFGPGTRLTVT.

The chain carries TRBV7-2 and TRBJ1-1, with no clear D. V lost 5 bases, J lost 5 bases, and 12 bases lay in between. The CDR3 runs to 13 residues. Germline V gene data show CDR1 as SGHTA and CDR2 as FQGNSA. The CDR3 region is CASSPDMGTEAFF. The DNA of the CDR3 is TGTGCCAGCAGCCCAGACATGGGGACTGAAGCTTTCTTT. Filled out from reference TRBV7-2 and TRBJ1-1, the complete variable domain reads GAGVSQSPSNKVTEKGKDVELRCDPISGHTALYWYRQSLGQGLEFLIYFQGNSAPDKSGLPSDRFSAERTGGSVSTLTIQRTQQEDSAVYLCASSPDMGTEAFFGQGTRLTVV.

This clonotype showed up many times. The chain links TRBV14 to TRBJ1-3; tentatively, D is TRBD1 (5 bases). This CDR3 spans 15 amino acids. Looked up from germline, CDR1 is SGHDN and CDR2 is FVKESK. V lost 6 bases, J lost 2 bases, and 14 bases lay in between. The CDR3 loop reads CASSESQGAGNTIYF. The CDR3 bases are TGTGCCAGCAGTGAATCTCAGGGAGCTGGAAACACCATATATTTT.

This clonotype was picked up many times. The chain joins TRBV11-2 to TRBJ2-7; D uncertain. V lost 2 bases to trimming and J lost 1 base, with 12 bases between them. The CDR3 has 15 residues. Germline assignment: CDR1 SGHAT and CDR2 FQNNGV. The CDR3 sequence: CASSLTSRVSYEQYF. The CDR3 DNA sequence: TGTGCCAGCAGCTTAACGTCTAGAGTATCCTACGAGCAGTACTTC.

This clonotype showed up many times. This rearrangement joins TRBV28 to TRBJ1-2; D perhaps matches TRBD1 (5 bases). CDR3 size: 15 residues. Trimming stripped 3 bases from V and 4 bases from J, with 15 bases between. The germline CDR1 and CDR2 sequences are MDHEN and SYDVKM. In nucleotides, the CDR3 is TGTGCCAGCAGTTTTAGTCGGCGGGGCCCCTATGGCTACACCTTC. Its translation: CASSFSRRGPYGYTF.

This clonotype was counted at least ten times. Being one base from a much bigger clone, this may be a read error. This rearrangement joins TRBV30 to TRBJ1-1; a possible D gene is TRBD1 (6 bases). Germline values: CDR1 GTSNPN, CDR2 SVGIG (reference sequence). The CDR3 covers 13 residues. In DNA form, the CDR3 reads TGTGCCACAACGGGGGGGCTCGACACTGAAGCTCTCTTT. Its translation is CATTGGLDTEALF.

This chain joins TRBV19 and TRBJ1-2; D remains unclear. The V gene lost 5 bases and the J gene lost 4 bases, with 14 bases spanning the gap. Germline V gene sequence: CDR1 LNHDA, CDR2 SQIVND (reference sequence). This CDR3 is built from 14 residues. CDR3 sequence: CASSEAGFGYGYTF. CDR3 in DNA: TGTGCCAGTAGTGAGGCGGGGTTCGGCTATGGCTACACCTTC.

This clonotype has a count of ten or more. A much bigger clone sits one base away, suggesting this may be a read error. This chain connects TRBV25-1 to TRBJ2-5, with 7 bases that match TRBD2. This CDR3 spans 15 amino acids. Germline CDR1 MGHDK, CDR2 SYGVNS. With 3 bases clipped from V and 4 bases from J, the junction kept 8 bases outside the gene matches. CDR3 nucleotide sequence: TGTGCCAGCAGTGAGGCAGCGGGGTTTCTAGAGACCCAGTACTTC. Translating it yields CASSEAAGFLETQYF. The full variable domain, its missing parts supplied by reference TRBV25-1 and TRBJ2-5, is EADIYQTPRYLVIGTGKKITLECSQTMGHDKMYWYQQDPGMELHLIHYSYGVNSTEKGDLSSESTVSRIRTEHFPLTLESARPSHTSQYLCASSEAAGFLETQYFGPGTRLLVL.

This clonotype occurred many times. The rearrangement links TRBV29-1 to TRBJ2-7; D perhaps matches TRBD1 (6 bases). CDR3 length equals 15 residues. The germline V gene has CDR1 SQVTM and CDR2 ANQGSEA. V lost 0 bases and J 2 bases, leaving 14 bases between the germline ends. The CDR3, as DNA: TGCAGCGTTGAAGAGACTCGGACAGCCCCCTACGAGCAGTACTTC. Its protein is CSVEETRTAPYEQYF.

This clonotype came up many times. This chain uses TRBV30 with TRBJ1-6; D uncertain. Per germline, CDR1 GTSNPN and CDR2 SVGIG (reference sequence). The V end was cut by 3 bases, the J end by 0 bases, with 9 bases between. This CDR3 region has 15 residues. The CDR3 nucleotides read TGTGCCTGGAGCGGGCTGAACTCCTATAATTCACCCCTCCACTTT. This encodes CAWSGLNSYNSPLHF.

The CDR3 DNA reads TGTGCCATCAGTGAGTCGCCCCCTTCAATGGGGGAGAACACTGAAGCTTTCTTT. Residues: CAISESPPSMGENTEAFF. V gene TRBV10-3 combines with J gene TRBJ1-1, with a tentative D call TRBD1 (5 bases). This CDR3 comprises 18 residues. The germline V gene encodes CDR1 ENHRY and CDR2 SYGVKD. V lost 0 bases to trimming and J lost 1 base, with 18 bases between them.

This clonotype was seen ten or more times. A much larger clone sits a single nucleotide away, making a read error possible. The chain is built from TRBV20-1 and TRBJ1-1; 8 bases fit TRBD1. From germline, CDR1 is DFQATT and CDR2 SNEGSKA (reference sequence). The ends lost 6 bases at V and 5 bases at J; junction bases unmatched: 11. The CDR3 contains 14 residues. The CDR3 here is CSAFIDRGRTEAFF. The DNA of the CDR3 is TGCAGTGCCTTTATTGACAGGGGTAGGACTGAAGCTTTCTTT.

The count of this clonotype is one. This chain joins TRBV6-1 and TRBJ1-5, with D possibly TRBD1 on 5 matching bases. Germline V gene sequence: CDR1 MNHNS, CDR2 SASEGT. CDR3 length: 14 amino acids. The V gene lost 1 base and the J gene lost 3 bases, with 7 bases spanning the gap. For the CDR3, the DNA is TGTGCCAGCAGTGAAGGACAGAACAATCAGCCCCAGCATTTT. Its translation: CASSEGQNNQPQHF.

This clonotype was seen many times. The chain combines TRBV20-1 with TRBJ1-1; D is undetermined. The CDR3 runs 13 residues. CDR1 is DFQATT, CDR2 SNEGSKA, per germline (reference sequence). Trimming shortened V by 7 bases and J by 2 bases, and 14 bases separated the two germline ends. The CDR3 loop reads CSVLGQANTEAFF. In DNA form, the CDR3 reads TGCAGTGTGTTGGGCCAGGCCAACACTGAAGCTTTCTTT.

This chain connects TRBV6-5 to TRBJ1-5; D is unresolved. This CDR3 spans 14 amino acids. The germline gives CDR1 MNHEY, CDR2 SVGAGI. Trimming shortened V by 1 base and J by 4 bases, and 8 bases separated the two germline ends. CDR3 in amino acids: CASSYFLQNQPQHF. CDR3 in DNA: TGTGCCAGCAGTTACTTCCTTCAGAATCAGCCCCAGCATTTT.

This clonotype was seen many times. This chain joins TRBV18 and TRBJ2-7, with D possibly being TRBD2 (6 bases). The CDR3 totals 15 residues. The V end was cut by 4 bases, the J end by 4 bases, with 17 bases between. The V gene's germline CDR1 is KGHSH and CDR2 LQKENI. The CDR3 sequence is CASSHMDGSIYEQYF. DNA for the CDR3: TGTGCCAGCTCACATATGGACGGGAGTATATACGAGCAGTACTTC.

This clonotype appeared many times. This rearrangement joins TRBV6-5 to TRBJ2-7; D is perhaps TRBD2 (6 bases). This CDR3 contains 15 residues. The germline V gene has CDR1 MNHEY and CDR2 SVGAGI. Trimming removed 4 bases from V and 4 bases from J, with 17 bases in between. The CDR3 region is CASSSYGSRSYEQYF. The CDR3 region has the DNA TGTGCCAGCAGTTCGTACGGGAGCCGGTCATACGAGCAGTACTTC.

This clonotype came up many times. This CDR3 is CASSPQGGTDTGELFF. The CDR3 DNA reads as TGCGCCAGCAGCCCACAAGGGGGGACGGACACCGGGGAGCTGTTTTTT. The V gene is TRBV4-1, the J gene TRBJ2-2, with D perhaps given as TRBD1 or TRBD2 (6 bases each). The V and J ends lost 4 bases and 3 bases respectively, with 15 bases between them. Per the germline V gene, CDR1 is MGHRA and CDR2 is YSYEKL. The CDR3 totals 16 residues.

This clonotype has at least ten counts. V is TRBV29-1 and J is TRBJ1-1; the D is unclear. The germline V gene has CDR1 SQVTM and CDR2 ANQGSEA. V was pared by 1 base and J by 3 bases, with 12 bases between. The CDR3 length is 14 residues. For the CDR3, the DNA is TGCAGCGTTGAAGGGAGAGAGCTACACACTGAAGCTTTCTTT. Amino acids: CSVEGRELHTEAFF.

This clonotype was observed at least ten times. The chain has TRBV24-1 and TRBJ1-2; the match to TRBD1 covers 7 bases. CDR3 length equals 12 residues. CDR1 and CDR2 (germline): KGHDR, SFDVKD. V gave up 6 bases and J gave up 4 bases; unmatched junction bases: 1. CDR3 in DNA: TGTGCCACCAGTAGGGACAGCTATGGCTACACCTTC. Amino acid sequence: CATSRDSYGYTF.

The CDR3 DNA is TGCGCCAGCAGCGCCGCGTGGGGACTAGCGGGAGAAGAGACCCAGTACTTC. Translating it yields CASSAAWGLAGEETQYF. V gene TRBV5-1 combines with J gene TRBJ2-5, with 14 positions matching TRBD2. V shed 4 bases and J 3 bases; nucleotides not matched to a gene: 8. The CDR3 has 17 amino acids. The germline V gene encodes CDR1 SGHRS and CDR2 YFSETQ.

This clonotype was counted ten times or more. CDR3 nucleotides: TGTGCCAGCAGTTTGACGAAGGTTGATCAGCCCCAGCATTTT. Protein: CASSLTKVDQPQHF. The gene calls are TRBV12-3 or TRBV12-4 and TRBJ1-5; D not certain. The CDR3 is 14 residues long. Trimming removed 3 bases from V and 5 bases from J, with 11 bases in between.

The chain joins TRBV12-3 or TRBV12-4 to TRBJ1-2; D possibly corresponds to TRBD1 (6 bases). Trimming removed 7 bases at V and 4 bases at J, with 16 bases between. The CDR3 runs 14 residues. The CDR3 nucleotides read TGTGCCAGCATAGGGGGGGGGCTCAGCTATGGCTACACCTTC. Residues: CASIGGGLSYGYTF.

This clonotype was observed many times. This may arise from a read error, as a much more abundant clone is one base away. V is TRBV12-3 or TRBV12-4 and J is TRBJ2-7; D tentatively fits TRBD1 or TRBD2 (6 bases each). The CDR3 totals 12 residues. Trimming took off 6 bases at V and 6 bases at J, with 12 bases between the two ends. CDR3 in DNA: TGTGCCAGCAGATACGGGGGCTCCGAGCAGTACTTC. Translated, it gives CASRYGGSEQYF.